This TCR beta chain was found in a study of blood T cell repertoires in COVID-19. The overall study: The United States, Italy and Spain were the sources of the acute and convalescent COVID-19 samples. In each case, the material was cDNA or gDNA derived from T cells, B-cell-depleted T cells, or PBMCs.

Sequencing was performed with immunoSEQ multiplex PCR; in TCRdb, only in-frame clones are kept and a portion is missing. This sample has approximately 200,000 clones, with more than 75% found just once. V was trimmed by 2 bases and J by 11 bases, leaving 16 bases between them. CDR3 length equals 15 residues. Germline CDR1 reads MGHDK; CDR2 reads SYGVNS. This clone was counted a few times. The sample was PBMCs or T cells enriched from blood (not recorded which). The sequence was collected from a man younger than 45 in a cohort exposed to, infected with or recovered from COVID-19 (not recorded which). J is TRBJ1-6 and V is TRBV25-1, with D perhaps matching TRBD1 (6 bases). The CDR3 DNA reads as TGTGCCAGCAGTGAAAACGGACAGTTGGGTCCACCCCTCCACTTT. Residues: CASSENGQLGPPLHF.